Presented here are 2 T cell receptor beta chains from one specimen sequenced in a study of OX40 agonist ivuxolimab in advanced cancers. The table came from immunoSEQ multiplex PCR; TCRdb's copy has only in-frame clones and leaves some out. This sample has 60,000 to 80,000 clones, with approximately 89% found just once. Material: CD4+ or CD8+ T cells sorted from blood, obtained in a trial of the OX40 agonist ivuxolimab. Receptors were obtained from an adult with an advanced solid tumor such as melanoma, head and neck, liver or kidney cancer.

In DNA form, the CDR3 reads TGTGCCAGCAGCTTTTGGGGGGATCGGGAGCAGTTCTTC. Translating gives CASSFWGDREQFF. The rearrangement uses TRBV7-2 and TRBJ2-1, with D perhaps matching TRBD2 (6 bases). The V and J ends lost 3 bases and 10 bases respectively, with 13 bases between them. The length of the CDR3 is 13 residues. Germline V gene sequence: CDR1 SGHTA, CDR2 FQGNSA.

The chain combines TRBV6-5 with TRBJ2-2, with a possible D match to TRBD2 (7 bases). Germline CDR1 is MNHEY and CDR2 is SVGAGI. The CDR3 contains 14 residues. V lost 6 bases and J lost 7, with 15 bases in between. CDR3 sequence (DNA): TGTGCCAGCAGCCGAACAGGGAGGGGCGGGGAGCTGTTTTTT. This encodes CASSRTGRGGELFF.